These 6 T cell receptor beta chains came from one sample sequenced in a study of human T cells and chemical hapten exposure. Stated time point: patch test 2, 6 weeks after DPC sensitization. Stated treatment: therapeutic diphenylcyclopropenone sensitization with weekly scalp DPC. TCRdb re-called the RACE reads through MiXCR, storing one row per CDR3 protein. The sample has some 99,000 distinct CDR3 sequences; about a tenth are singletons. This sample comprised whole blood, obtained in connection with sensitization to the hapten diphenylcyclopropenone (DPC). Every receptor here comes from a woman in her forties with alopecia areata. Some clones in this sample may be carry-over from other donors' samples.

This chain joins TRBV10-3 and TRBJ1-1; 8 positions agree with TRBD1. This CDR3 region has 16 residues. V lost 7 bases to trimming and J lost 4 bases; unmatched junction nucleotides: 14. Germline loops: CDR1 ENHRY, CDR2 SYGVKD. CDR3 DNA sequence: TGTGCCATCACCTGGGGCCCGGACAGGGCGGGCACTGAAGCTTTCTTT. Translated, it gives CAITWGPDRAGTEAFF.

The V and J genes are TRBV5-1 and TRBJ1-1; D unclear. Germline lookup yields CDR1 SGHRS and CDR2 YFSETQ. The V gene lost 5 bases and the J gene lost 2 bases, with 13 bases spanning the gap. This CDR3 has 14 amino acids. The CDR3 is CASSWESLNTEAFF. The CDR3 bases are TGCGCCAGCAGTTGGGAGAGCCTCAACACTGAAGCTTTCTTT.

The chain combines TRBV4-3 with TRBJ2-6, with D uncertain. In germline, CDR1 is LGHNA, CDR2 YSLEER. With 3 bases removed from V and 0 bases from J, the gap between germline ends came to 12 bases. This CDR3 has 17 amino acids. CDR3 bases: TGCGCCAGCAGCCAGGGTCTCGGAATCTCTGGGGCCAACGTCCTGACTTTC. It codes for CASSQGLGISGANVLTF.

There are many counts of this clonotype. V gene TRBV7-3 combines with J gene TRBJ2-1; possible D gene TRBD2, 6 bases. Trimming took 5 bases from V and 7 from J, leaving 15 bases between them. The V gene's germline CDR1 is SGHTA and CDR2 FQGTGA. This CDR3 is 14 amino acids long. Written as DNA, the CDR3 is TGTGCCAGCAGCCCCCGAGGACTAATGAATGAGCAGTTCTTC. Its translation: CASSPRGLMNEQFF.

The CDR3 here is CASSSWIGTDTQYF. The CDR3 bases are TGCGCCAGCAGCTCCTGGATCGGCACAGATACGCAGTATTTT. This chain links TRBV5-1 with TRBJ2-3; D gene ambiguous. CDR3 length: 14 residues. CDR1 and CDR2 from the germline V gene are SGHRS and YFSETQ. Trimming pared 3 bases from V and 1 base from J, leaving 9 bases between.

The chain links TRBV6-6 to TRBJ2-1, with 9 bases that match TRBD1. Germline trimming cut 7 bases from V and 3 bases from J; bases unmatched to any gene: 4. The CDR3 is 14 residues long. Germline V gene data show CDR1 as MNHNY and CDR2 as SVGAGI (reference sequence). The CDR3 DNA reads as TGTGCCAGCAACGACAGGGGGTTCTACAATGAGCAGTTCTTC. It encodes CASNDRGFYNEQFF.